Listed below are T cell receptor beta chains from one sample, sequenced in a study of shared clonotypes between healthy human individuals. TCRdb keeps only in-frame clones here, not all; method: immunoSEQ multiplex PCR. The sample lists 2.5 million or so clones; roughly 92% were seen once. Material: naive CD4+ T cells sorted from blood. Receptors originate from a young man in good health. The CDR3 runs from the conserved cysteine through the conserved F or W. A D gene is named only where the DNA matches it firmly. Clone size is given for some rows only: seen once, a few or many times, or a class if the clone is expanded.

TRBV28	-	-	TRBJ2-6	TGTGCCAGCAGTGTTGCGTATCTGACACAAAGTCGGGCCAACGTCCTGACTTTC	CASSVAYLTQSRANVLTF
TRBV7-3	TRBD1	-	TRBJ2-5	TGTGCCAGCAGCGGTGCAGGGGGTCTGGAGACCCAGTACTTC	CASSGAGGLETQYF
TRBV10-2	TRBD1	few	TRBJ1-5	TGCGCCAGCAGGGACAGGGGAGGCCAGCCCCAGCATTTT	CASRDRGGQPQHF
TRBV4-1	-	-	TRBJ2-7	TGCGCCAGCAGCCTGAGCACGGTAGACGAGCAGTACTTC	CASSLSTVDEQYF
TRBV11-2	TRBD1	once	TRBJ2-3	TGTGCCAGCAGCTTAGTCTCTGACAGGGGGGTGGCAGATACGCAGTATTTT	CASSLVSDRGVADTQYF
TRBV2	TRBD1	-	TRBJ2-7	TGTGCCAGCAGTGAAGCGAGGAGACAGGGTTCCTACGAGCAGTACTTC	CASSEARRQGSYEQYF
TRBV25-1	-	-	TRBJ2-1	TGTGCCAGCAGCAAAAGACAGGGGACTATGTGGCAGTTCTTC	CASSKRQGTMWQFF
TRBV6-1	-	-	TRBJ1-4	TGTGCCAGCAGTGTCCAGGAAGCAACTAATGAAAAACTGTTTTTT	CASSVQEATNEKLFF
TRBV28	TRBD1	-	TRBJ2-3	TGTGCCAGCAGTTTGACAGGGGCGGATACGCAGTATTTT	CASSLTGADTQYF
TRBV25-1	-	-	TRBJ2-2	TGTGCCAGCAGTGGACAGGGAGGGACCGGGGAGCTGTTTTTT	CASSGQGGTGELFF
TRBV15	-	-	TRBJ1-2	TGTGCCACCAGCAGAGATCATCAGGGCCTCTATGGCTACACCTTC	CATSRDHQGLYGYTF
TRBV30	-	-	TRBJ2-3	TGTGCCTGGACCTACCGGGTTAGCACAGATACGCAGTATTTT	CAWTYRVSTDTQYF
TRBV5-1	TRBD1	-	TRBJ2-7	TGCGCCAGCAGCTTGGATCCGACAGGGGCGTCCGAGCAGTACTTC	CASSLDPTGASEQYF
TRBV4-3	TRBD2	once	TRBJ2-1	TGCGCCAGCAGCCCTAGCGGGAGGGCCGATGTTAATGAGCAGTTCTTC	CASSPSGRADVNEQFF
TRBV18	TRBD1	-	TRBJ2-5	TGTGCCAGCTCACCAAGAGGGGGCGAAGAGACCCAGTACTTC	CASSPRGGEETQYF